This T cell receptor beta chain was profiled in a study of CD8 T cells in Susac syndrome. CDR1 is SQVTM, CDR2 ANQGSEA, per germline. V gave up 4 bases and J gave up 5 bases; unmatched junction bases: 7. The CDR3 runs to 13 residues. RNA amounts of about 0.5 to 1 ug underwent reverse transcription with random hexamers. The method of amplification for TCR beta CDR3 was immunoSEQ multiplex PCR, covering 54 Vbeta and 13 Jbeta. TCRdb reanalysed the immunoSEQ multiplex PCR reads using MiXCR and keeps one entry per CDR3 protein. The table lists under 550,000 distinct CDR3 sequences, 75% to 90% of them singletons, with approximately 0.12% in the top ten. High-throughput TCR beta sequencing covered peripheral CD8+ and CD4+ T cells.

This rearrangement joins TRBV29-1 to TRBJ2-7; 8 bases align to TRBD1. The sequence derives from a human donor with multiple sclerosis. The sequencing input was CD8+ T cells from PBMCs. CDR3 coding DNA: TGCAGCGTTGCGGGGACAGGCGACGACGAGCAGTACTTC. Its translation: CSVAGTGDDEQYF.